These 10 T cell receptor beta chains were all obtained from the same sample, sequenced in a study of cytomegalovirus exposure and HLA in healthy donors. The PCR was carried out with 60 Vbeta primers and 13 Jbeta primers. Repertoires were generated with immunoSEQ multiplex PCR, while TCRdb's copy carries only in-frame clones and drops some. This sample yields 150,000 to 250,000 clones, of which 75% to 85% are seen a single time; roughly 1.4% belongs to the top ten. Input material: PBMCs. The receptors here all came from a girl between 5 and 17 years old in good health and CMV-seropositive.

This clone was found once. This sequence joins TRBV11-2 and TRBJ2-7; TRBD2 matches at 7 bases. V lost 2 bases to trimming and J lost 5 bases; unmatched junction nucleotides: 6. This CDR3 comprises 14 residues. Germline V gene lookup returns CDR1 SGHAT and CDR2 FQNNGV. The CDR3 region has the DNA TGTGCCAGCAGCTTAAATGGGAGGGGCGACGAGCAGTACTTC. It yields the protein CASSLNGRGDEQYF. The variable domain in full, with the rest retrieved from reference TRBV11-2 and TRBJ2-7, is EAGVAQSPRYKIIEKRQSVAFWCNPISGHATLYWYQQILGQGPKLLIQFQNNGVVDDSQLPKDRFSAERLKGVDSTLKIQPAKLEDSAVYLCASSLNGRGDEQYFGPGTRLTVT.

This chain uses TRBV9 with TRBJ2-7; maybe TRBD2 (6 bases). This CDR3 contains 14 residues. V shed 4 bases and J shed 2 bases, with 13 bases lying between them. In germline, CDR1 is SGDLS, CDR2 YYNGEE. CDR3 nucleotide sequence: TGTGCCAGCAGCTCCCGGACGGGGGCCTACGAGCAGTACTTC. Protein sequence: CASSSRTGAYEQYF.

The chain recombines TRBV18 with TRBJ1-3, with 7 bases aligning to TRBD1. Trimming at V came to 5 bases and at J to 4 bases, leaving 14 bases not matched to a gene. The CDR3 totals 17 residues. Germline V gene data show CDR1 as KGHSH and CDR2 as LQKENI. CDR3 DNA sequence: TGTGCCAGCTCATCACGCGACAGGGCGATTGTCGGAAACACCATATATTTT. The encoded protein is CASSSRDRAIVGNTIYF. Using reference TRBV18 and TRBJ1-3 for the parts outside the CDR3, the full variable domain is NAGVMQNPRHLVRRRGQEARLRCSPMKGHSHVYWYRQLPEEGLKFMVYLQKENIIDESGMPKERFSAEFPKEGPSILRIQQVVRGDSAAYFCASSSRDRAIVGNTIYFGEGSWLTVV.

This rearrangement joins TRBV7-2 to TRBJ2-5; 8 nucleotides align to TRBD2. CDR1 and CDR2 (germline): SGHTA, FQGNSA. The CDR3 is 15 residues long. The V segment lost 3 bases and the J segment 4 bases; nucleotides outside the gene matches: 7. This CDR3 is CASSFSGGAPETQYF. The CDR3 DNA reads TGTGCCAGCAGCTTTTCGGGGGGGGCCCCAGAGACCCAGTACTTC.

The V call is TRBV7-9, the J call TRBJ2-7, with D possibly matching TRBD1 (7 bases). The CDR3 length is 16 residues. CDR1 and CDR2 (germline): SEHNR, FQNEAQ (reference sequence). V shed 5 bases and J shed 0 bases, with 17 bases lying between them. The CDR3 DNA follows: TGTGCCAGCAGCAGAGCTGGGGGGACAGTCTCCTACGAGCAGTACTTC. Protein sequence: CASSRAGGTVSYEQYF.

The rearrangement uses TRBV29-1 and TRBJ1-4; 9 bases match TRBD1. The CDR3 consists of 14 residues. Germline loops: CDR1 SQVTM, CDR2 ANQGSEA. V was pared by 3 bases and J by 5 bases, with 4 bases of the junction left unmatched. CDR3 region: CSVEFGTGNEKLFF. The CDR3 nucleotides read TGCAGCGTTGAGTTTGGGACAGGGAATGAAAAACTGTTTTTT. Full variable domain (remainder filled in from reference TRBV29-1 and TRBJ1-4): SAVISQKPSRDICQRGTSLTIQCQVDSQVTMMFWYRQQPGQSLTLIATANQGSEATYESGFVIDKFPISRPNLTFSTLTVSNMSPEDSSIYLCSVEFGTGNEKLFFGSGTQLSVL.

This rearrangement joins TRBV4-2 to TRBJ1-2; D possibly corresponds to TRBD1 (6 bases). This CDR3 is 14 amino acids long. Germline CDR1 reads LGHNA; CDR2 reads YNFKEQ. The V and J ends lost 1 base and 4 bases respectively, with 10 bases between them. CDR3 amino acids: CASSQAGEGYGYTF. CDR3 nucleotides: TGTGCCAGCAGCCAAGCAGGGGAAGGCTATGGCTACACCTTC.

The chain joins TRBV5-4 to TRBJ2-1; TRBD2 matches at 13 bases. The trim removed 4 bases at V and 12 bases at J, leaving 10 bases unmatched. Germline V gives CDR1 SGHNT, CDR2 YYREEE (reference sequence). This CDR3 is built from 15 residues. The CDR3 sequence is CASSGGTSGAPRQFF. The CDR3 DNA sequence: TGTGCCAGCAGCGGGGGGACTAGCGGGGCCCCCCGGCAGTTCTTC. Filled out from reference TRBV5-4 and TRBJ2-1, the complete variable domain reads ETGVTQSPTHLIKTRGQQVTLRCSSQSGHNTVSWYQQALGQGPQFIFQYYREEENGRGNFPPRFSGLQFPNYSSELNVNALELDDSALYLCASSGGTSGAPRQFFGPGTRLTVL.

Here the CDR3 reads CASGAGGGDYGYTF. The CDR3 DNA is TGTGCCAGCGGCGCCGGGGGGGGCGACTATGGCTACACCTTC. The chain has TRBV7-2 and TRBJ1-2; D may be TRBD1 (6 bases). CDR1 and CDR2 from the germline V gene are SGHTA and FQGNSA. The CDR3 runs 14 residues. V was pared by 8 bases and J by 3 bases, with 16 bases between. Full variable domain (missing parts from reference TRBV7-2 and TRBJ1-2): GAGVSQSPSNKVTEKGKDVELRCDPISGHTALYWYRQSLGQGLEFLIYFQGNSAPDKSGLPSDRFSAERTGGSVSTLTIQRTQQEDSAVYLCASGAGGGDYGYTFGSGTRLTVV.

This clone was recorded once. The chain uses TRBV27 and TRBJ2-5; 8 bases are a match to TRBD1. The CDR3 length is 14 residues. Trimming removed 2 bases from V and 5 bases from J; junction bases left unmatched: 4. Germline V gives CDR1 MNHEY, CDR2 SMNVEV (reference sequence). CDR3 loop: CASSLRTGKETQYF. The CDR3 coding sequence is TGTGCCAGCAGTTTACGGACAGGGAAGGAGACCCAGTACTTC.